A single sample gave rise to the 10 T cell receptor beta chains below, sequenced in a study of control samples from healthy donors and cancer patients. The data were produced by immunoSEQ multiplex PCR, yet TCRdb's version contains in-frame clones alone and is incomplete. In the table there are over 150,000 clones, roughly 94% of which are singletons. The sequenced sample consisted of PBMCs. The receptors were gathered from a man between 60 and 70 years old with colorectal cancer.

The rearrangement links TRBV15 to TRBJ2-5; the D gene is possibly TRBD2 (7 bases). CDR1 LNHNV and CDR2 YYDKDF come from the germline V gene (reference sequence). The CDR3 sequence is 16 residues long. V lost 1 base to trimming and J lost 5 bases, with 17 bases between them. CDR3 nucleotides: TGTGCCACCAGCAGAGGCGGGGAGGGGGTAGGGGAGACCCAGTACTTC. This sequence encodes CATSRGGEGVGETQYF.

The V gene is TRBV5-1, the J gene TRBJ1-1; D is undetermined. The CDR3 spans 17 residues. Trimming stripped 0 bases from V and 1 base from J, with 16 bases between. Germline-derived CDR1 and CDR2 are SGHRS and YFSETQ. Written as DNA, the CDR3 is TGCGCCAGCAGCTTGGGACTTGGTGGGATTGCGAACACTGAAGCTTTCTTT. Translation: CASSLGLGGIANTEAFF.

The chain is built from TRBV19 and TRBJ1-2; D ambiguous. Germline V gene data show CDR1 as LNHDA and CDR2 as SQIVND (reference sequence). There are 14 residues in the CDR3. Trimming pared 3 bases from V and 4 bases from J, leaving 12 bases between. The CDR3 is CASSMVGRSYGYTF. The CDR3 DNA sequence: TGTGCCAGTAGTATGGTTGGACGGTCCTATGGCTACACCTTC.

This rearrangement joins TRBV6-5 to TRBJ1-1, with D possibly matching TRBD1 (5 bases). The CDR3 has 13 amino acids. The V gene's germline CDR1 is MNHEY and CDR2 SVGAGI. V was pared by 2 bases and J by 7 bases, with 11 bases between. For the CDR3, the DNA is TGTGCCAGCAGTTACAGGGGAGACAATGAAGCTTTCTTT. Translated: CASSYRGDNEAFF.

This rearrangement joins TRBV30 to TRBJ1-3; D uncertain. This CDR3 has 14 residues. Germline V CDR1 and CDR2: GTSNPN, SVGIG (reference sequence). V lost 1 base, J lost 2 bases, and 9 bases lay in between. CDR3 loop: CAWSEKGPGNTIYF. In DNA form, the CDR3 reads TGTGCCTGGAGTGAGAAGGGTCCTGGAAACACCATATATTTT.

The chain's CDR3 is CASSIGGRDGYTF. The CDR3 DNA is TGTGCCAGTAGTATAGGGGGAAGAGATGGCTACACCTTC. The rearrangement links TRBV19 to TRBJ1-2; no definite D call. The CDR3 sequence is 13 residues long. The V end lost 1 base, the J end lost 6 bases, and 9 bases lay between the germline ends. Germline V gene sequence: CDR1 LNHDA, CDR2 SQIVND (reference sequence).

This clone was observed once. The chain links TRBV5-1 to TRBJ1-6; D uncertain. V was clipped by 1 base and J by 8 bases, with 7 bases between them. Germline-derived CDR1 and CDR2 are SGHRS and YFSETQ. This CDR3 has 13 amino acids. The CDR3 DNA is TGCGCCAGCAGCTTGTCCTGGGATTCACCCCTCCACTTT. Translation: CASSLSWDSPLHF.

V usage is TRBV5-6 and J usage is TRBJ2-3; 13 bases match TRBD2. The germline V gene encodes CDR1 SGHDT and CDR2 YYEEEE. The CDR3 sequence is 15 residues long. After removal of 4 bases from V and 5 bases from J, the junction contained 4 bases not matched to a gene. CDR3 sequence: CASSPTSGGRDTQYF. CDR3 nucleotides: TGTGCCAGCAGCCCGACTAGCGGGGGGAGAGATACGCAGTATTTT.

Written as DNA, the CDR3 is TGTGCCTGGAGGCGGGACAGCTCCTACGAGCAGTACTTC. Translation gives CAWRRDSSYEQYF. This rearrangement joins TRBV30 to TRBJ2-7, with D possibly being TRBD1 (7 bases). The CDR3 runs 13 residues. Germline V gene sequence: CDR1 GTSNPN, CDR2 SVGIG (reference sequence). The V end was cut by 3 bases, the J end by 0 bases, with 9 bases between.

V is TRBV5-6 and J is TRBJ2-7, with TRBD1 matching over 10 bases. Germline assignment: CDR1 SGHDT and CDR2 YYEEEE. With V trimmed by 4 bases and J by 2 bases, 6 bases remained unmatched. The CDR3 spans 15 residues. The CDR3 DNA follows: TGTGCCAGCAGCCCCCGGGACAGGGGACCCTACGAGCAGTACTTC. Amino acids: CASSPRDRGPYEQYF.